The source of this T cell receptor beta chain is a study of cytomegalovirus exposure and HLA in healthy donors. The V end lost 4 bases, the J end lost 2 bases, and 12 bases lay between the germline ends. This CDR3 spans 15 amino acids. The germline V gene encodes CDR1 LNHDA and CDR2 SQIVND (reference sequence). Findings and caveats of the study: Sequencing probably produced one cluster of sequence variants that were highly shared. Presence/absence analyses assumed roughly uniform sequencing depth across donors, which may not hold. In an earlier analysis, about 87% or about 30%: the productive usage of most TCR beta V segments. 87-base-pair reads could not separate some V segments, including TRBV6-2 and TRBV6-3.

Regarding this clone: Its antigen is currently unknown.

A multiplex PCR was run with 60 Vbeta primers and 13 Jbeta primers. Measured with immunoSEQ multiplex PCR; TCRdb has only the in-frame clones, and not every one. This sample carries 180,000 or so clones, about 82% of them seen once, and the ten largest clones take roughly 0.75%. This rearrangement joins TRBV19 to TRBJ2-1; D is perhaps TRBD2 (6 bases). The sequenced material came from PBMCs. This sequence originates from a woman aged 18 to 35 in good health and CMV-seronegative. CDR3 in amino acids: CASSTGTYAYNEQFF. The CDR3 DNA follows: TGTGCCAGTAGTACCGGGACTTATGCCTACAATGAGCAGTTCTTC.